The source of this T cell receptor beta chain is a study of early T cells in non-severe SARS-CoV-2 infection. Whole-study context: Alpha and beta chains were unpaired, from unsorted whole-blood bulk RNA.

The CDR3 runs 13 residues. In regard to this clonotype: One end of the junction is discordant with germline, which a read error may explain.

As part of library construction, unique molecular identifiers were attached to individual cDNA molecules. TCRdb itself ran the 5' RACE reads through MiXCR, one entry per CDR3 protein. The table shows approximately 90,000 distinct CDR3 sequences, with roughly 15% occurring only once. Sequencing was performed on whole blood, taken at baseline. This sequence was found in an adult who was a healthcare worker with PCR-confirmed SARS-CoV-2 infection or an uninfected control (not recorded which). The chain links TRBV12-3 or TRBV12-4 to TRBJ1-1; 7 positions match TRBD1. The CDR3 loop reads CASTEGGNTEALF. CDR3 DNA sequence: TGTGCCAGCACCGAAGGGGGCAACACTGAAGCTCTCTTT.